The rows below give T cell receptor beta chains drawn from one sample of a study of OX40 agonist ivuxolimab in advanced cancers. Libraries were prepared by immunoSEQ multiplex PCR; TCRdb keeps only in-frame clonotypes and omits some of them. In the table there are 70,000 to 75,000 clones, about 88% of which are singletons. The source was CD4+ or CD8+ T cells sorted from blood, collected in a trial of the OX40 agonist ivuxolimab. These receptors came from an adult with an advanced solid tumor such as melanoma, head and neck, liver or kidney cancer. CDR3s leave out the opening cysteine and the closing phenylalanine or tryptophan. Fields, in order: clone size, V gene, CDR3 protein. Rows give clone size only sometimes, using once, few, many, or a class for an expanded clone.

size: few
V: TRBV27
CDR3: ASSKNTEAF

size: few
V: TRBV9
CDR3: ASSRAHYGYT

size: -
V: TRBV14
CDR3: ASSQDPGLLGVTQY

size: -
V: TRBV4-2
CDR3: ASSRLSSYNEQF

size: -
V: TRBV6-5
CDR3: ASSYSAGTGSEAF

size: -
V: TRBV2
CDR3: ANGLAGGKGELF

size: -
V: TRBV18
CDR3: ASSPTEPYEQY

size: -
V: TRBV9
CDR3: ASSVDKRPAETQY

size: -
V: TRBV19
CDR3: ASRTPANYGYT

size: -
V: TRBV9
CDR3: ASSVADGRVYNEQF

size: -
V: TRBV7-8
CDR3: ASSLTITGTGTDTQY

size: -
V: TRBV28
CDR3: ASSVWGGLDTEAF

size: -
V: TRBV11-3
CDR3: ASSLAPTSGMRDEQF

size: -
V: TRBV19
CDR3: ASSMTVNQPQH

size: once
V: TRBV18
CDR3: ASSTASGDNEQF

size: -
V: TRBV9
CDR3: ASSRRDSYEQY

size: -
V: TRBV7-2
CDR3: ASSLGPGQGYFPNTEAF

size: -
V: TRBV6-5
CDR3: ASSSGWGEQF

size: -
V: TRBV9
CDR3: ASSVTAGQGLNEQF

size: -
V: TRBV27
CDR3: ASSSPGRQPQH

size: -
V: TRBV23-1
CDR3: ASRRRDRDNTGELF

size: -
V: TRBV14
CDR3: ASSYDRVTSDTQY

size: -
V: TRBV2
CDR3: ASRRGRENTEAF

size: -
V: TRBV18
CDR3: ASSPQGVNTGELF

size: -
V: TRBV5-1
CDR3: ASSLIGTDMNTEAF

size: once
V: TRBV29-1
CDR3: SVELAGTYEQF

size: -
V: TRBV19
CDR3: ASKGVYNEQF

size: -
V: TRBV30
CDR3: AWSVRNGELF

size: -
V: TRBV19
CDR3: ASSPDGVGGQPQH

size: -
V: TRBV2
CDR3: ASREQGEGPQH

size: -
V: TRBV9
CDR3: ARPTSGSWGNTGELF

size: -
V: TRBV7-2
CDR3: ASTGWGASTEAF

size: -
V: TRBV19
CDR3: ASSSLRSTDTQY

size: -
V: TRBV6-6
CDR3: ASSYSLTSGSYEQF

size: -
V: TRBV25-1
CDR3: ASRIAGGDYNEQF

size: once
V: TRBV30
CDR3: AWSEVTGGYGYT

size: -
V: TRBV5-1
CDR3: ASSRDTSETQY

size: -
V: TRBV30
CDR3: AWISKASSYGYT

size: -
V: TRBV6-4
CDR3: ASSALLAGGPLGTDTQY

size: -
V: TRBV5-1
CDR3: ASSARYQETQY

size: -
V: TRBV13
CDR3: ASSQTGGWNQPQH

size: -
V: TRBV5-4
CDR3: ASNLRGHSQPQH

size: -
V: TRBV5-4
CDR3: ASSSYPSGTGGGYGYT

size: -
V: TRBV6-5
CDR3: ASSYGNRGNEQY

size: -
V: TRBV5-1
CDR3: ASSLSTGGFGYT

size: -
V: TRBV4-3
CDR3: ASSQGQGGETQY

size: once
V: TRBV18
CDR3: ASSPPQGGSGNTIY

size: -
V: TRBV5-6
CDR3: ASSLARGYYGYT

size: -
V: TRBV7-3
CDR3: ASRETSGRLSGELF

size: -
V: TRBV4-1
CDR3: ASRRTGQETQY

size: -
V: TRBV4-3
CDR3: ASSHGGQSYTEAF

size: -
V: TRBV14
CDR3: ASSFRGDSSEQY

size: -
V: TRBV7-9
CDR3: ASSPGNTIY

size: -
V: TRBV6-1
CDR3: ASSEGSSYEQY